The clone carrying this T cell receptor (beta chain) occurred a few times. Its antigen is undetermined. The CDR3 is made up of 12 amino acids. Germline trimming cut 5 bases from V and 6 bases from J; bases unmatched to any gene: 4. The data are from a study of T cells after yellow fever vaccination. Conversion of TCR transcripts into cDNA relied on 5'RACE template switching, which added a universal primer site and UMIs. TCRdb re-called the 5' RACE reads through MiXCR, storing one row per CDR3 protein. The sample holds hundreds of thousands of distinct CDR3 sequences, about 5.2% seen once. Study findings and constraints: A weaker but faster secondary response was observed, peaking on day 5 versus 15. Boosting was followed by the reappearance of most primary-vaccination clones (about 96% CD4, about 90% CD8).

This sample comprised CD4+ T cells sorted from PBMCs, obtained on the day of the yellow fever booster vaccination. This chain connects TRBV12-3 or TRBV12-4 to TRBJ2-7; TRBD2 agrees at 7 bases. The sequence derives from a man aged 18 to 30 who received the YFV17D yellow fever vaccine. DNA for the CDR3: TGTGCCAGCAGTGGGGGAGGGGCCGAGCAGTACTTC. Its translation is CASSGGGAEQYF.